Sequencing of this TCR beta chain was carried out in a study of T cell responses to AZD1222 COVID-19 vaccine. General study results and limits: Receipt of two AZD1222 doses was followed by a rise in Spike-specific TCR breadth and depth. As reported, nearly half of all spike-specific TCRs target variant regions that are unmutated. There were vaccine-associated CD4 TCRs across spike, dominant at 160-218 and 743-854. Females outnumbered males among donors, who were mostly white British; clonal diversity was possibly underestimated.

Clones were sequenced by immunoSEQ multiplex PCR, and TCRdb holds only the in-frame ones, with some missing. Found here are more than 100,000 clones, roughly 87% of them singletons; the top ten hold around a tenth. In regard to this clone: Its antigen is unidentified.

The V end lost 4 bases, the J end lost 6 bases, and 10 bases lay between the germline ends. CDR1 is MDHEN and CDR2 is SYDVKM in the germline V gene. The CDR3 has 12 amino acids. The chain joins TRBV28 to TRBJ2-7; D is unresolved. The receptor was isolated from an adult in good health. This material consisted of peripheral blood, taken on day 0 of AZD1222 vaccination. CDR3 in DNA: TGTGCCAGCAGTTACGGACGTCGCGAGCAGTACTTC. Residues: CASSYGRREQYF.